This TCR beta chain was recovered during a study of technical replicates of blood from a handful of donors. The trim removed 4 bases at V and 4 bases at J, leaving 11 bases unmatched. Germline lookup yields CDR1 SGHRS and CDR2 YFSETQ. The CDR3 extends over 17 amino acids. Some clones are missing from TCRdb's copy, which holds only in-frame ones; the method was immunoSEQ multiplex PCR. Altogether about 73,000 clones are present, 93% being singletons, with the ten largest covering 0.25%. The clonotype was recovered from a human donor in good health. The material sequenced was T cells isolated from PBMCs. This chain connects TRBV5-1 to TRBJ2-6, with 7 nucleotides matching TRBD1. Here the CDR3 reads CASSIKQGMVGANVLTF. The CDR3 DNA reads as TGCGCCAGCAGCATAAAACAGGGGATGGTCGGGGCCAACGTCCTGACTTTC.